This T cell receptor beta chain stems from a study of shared clonotypes between healthy human individuals. Across the study: Each donor contributed plates that comprised three CD4 naive, three CD4 memory, two CD8 naive and one CD8 memory. Study conclusions and caveats: Clonotype sharing across a few donors was observed for around 4.8% of naive CD4 clonotypes.

Donors had no recently reported acute infections or vaccinations and were HIV-negative. Donors were Caucasian adults residing in Nashville, Tennessee, USA. Germline V gives CDR1 SGHRS, CDR2 YFSETQ. This CDR3 spans 13 amino acids. With 0 bases removed from V and 7 bases from J, the gap between germline ends came to 10 bases. Worth noting for this clone: The target antigen is unknown. This specimen includes other DNA sequences encoding the same CDR3.

Clones were sequenced by immunoSEQ multiplex PCR, and TCRdb holds only the in-frame ones, with some missing. The repertoire includes almost 750,000 clones, roughly 72% of them detected once, and approximately 2% sits in the top ten. Sequencing was done on a sample of memory CD4+ T cells sorted from blood. The subset is: CD45RA-negative fraction. J is TRBJ2-5 and V is TRBV5-1; D is unresolved. The TCR originated in a woman younger than 45 in good health. The chain's CDR3 is CASSLDGVGTQYF. For the CDR3, the DNA is TGCGCCAGCAGCTTGGATGGCGTCGGGACCCAGTACTTC.